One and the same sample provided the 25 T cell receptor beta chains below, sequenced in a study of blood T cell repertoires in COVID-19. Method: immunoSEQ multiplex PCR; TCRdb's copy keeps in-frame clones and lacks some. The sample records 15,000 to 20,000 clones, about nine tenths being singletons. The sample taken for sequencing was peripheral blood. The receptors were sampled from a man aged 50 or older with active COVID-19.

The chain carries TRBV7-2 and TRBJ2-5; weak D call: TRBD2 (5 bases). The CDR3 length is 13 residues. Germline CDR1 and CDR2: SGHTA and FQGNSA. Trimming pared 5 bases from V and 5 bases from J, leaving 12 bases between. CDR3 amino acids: CASSLGPGETQYF. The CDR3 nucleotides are TGTGCCAGCAGCCTGGGTCCGGGGGAGACCCAGTACTTC. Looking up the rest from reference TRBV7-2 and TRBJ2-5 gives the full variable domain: GAGVSQSPSNKVTEKGKDVELRCDPISGHTALYWYRQSLGQGLEFLIYFQGNSAPDKSGLPSDRFSAERTGGSVSTLTIQRTQQEDSAVYLCASSLGPGETQYFGPGTRLLVL.

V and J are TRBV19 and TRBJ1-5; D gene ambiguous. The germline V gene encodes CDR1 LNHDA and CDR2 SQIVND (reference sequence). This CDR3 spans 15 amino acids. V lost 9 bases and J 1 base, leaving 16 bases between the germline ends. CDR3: CASKERELSNQPQHF. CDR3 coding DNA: TGTGCCAGCAAGGAGAGGGAACTAAGCAATCAGCCCCAGCATTTT.

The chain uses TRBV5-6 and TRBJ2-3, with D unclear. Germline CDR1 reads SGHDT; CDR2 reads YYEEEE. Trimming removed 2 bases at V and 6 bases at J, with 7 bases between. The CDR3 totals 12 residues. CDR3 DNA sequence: TGTGCCAGCAGCTTAGCTGCGGATACGCAGTATTTT. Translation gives CASSLAADTQYF.

In DNA form, the CDR3 reads TGCAGCGTTTCCGGGACTAGCGGGAGTAAAGAGACCCAGTACTTC. Amino acids: CSVSGTSGSKETQYF. The chain has TRBV29-1 and TRBJ2-5; TRBD2 aligns across 14 bases. CDR3 length: 15 amino acids. Germline CDR1 and CDR2: SQVTM and ANQGSEA. The V and J ends lost 5 bases and 3 bases, in that order; junction bases with no gene match: 5. Full variable domain (missing parts from reference TRBV29-1 and TRBJ2-5): SAVISQKPSRDICQRGTSLTIQCQVDSQVTMMFWYRQQPGQSLTLIATANQGSEATYESGFVIDKFPISRPNLTFSTLTVSNMSPEDSSIYLCSVSGTSGSKETQYFGPGTRLLVL.

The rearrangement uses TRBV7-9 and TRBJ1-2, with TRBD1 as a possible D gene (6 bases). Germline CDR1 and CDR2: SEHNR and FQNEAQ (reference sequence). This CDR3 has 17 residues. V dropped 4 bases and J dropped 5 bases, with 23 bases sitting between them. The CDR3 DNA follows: TGTGCCAGCAGCTACCCGGACAGTATCCGAGCGCTGTATGGCTACACCTTC. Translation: CASSYPDSIRALYGYTF.

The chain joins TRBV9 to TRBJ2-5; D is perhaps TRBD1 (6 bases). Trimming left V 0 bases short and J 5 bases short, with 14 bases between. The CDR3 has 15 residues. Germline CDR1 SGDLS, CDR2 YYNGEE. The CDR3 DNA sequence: TGTGCCAGCAGCGTAGGACGAGGGGGTACCGAGACCCAGTACTTC. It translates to CASSVGRGGTETQYF.

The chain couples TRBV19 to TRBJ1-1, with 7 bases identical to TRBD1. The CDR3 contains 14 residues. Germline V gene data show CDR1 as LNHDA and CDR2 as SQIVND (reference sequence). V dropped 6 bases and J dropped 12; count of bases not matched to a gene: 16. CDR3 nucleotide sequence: TGTGCCAGTAGCCAATATGGAAGGGGGCAAGTTCCTTTCTTT. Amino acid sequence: CASSQYGRGQVPFF.

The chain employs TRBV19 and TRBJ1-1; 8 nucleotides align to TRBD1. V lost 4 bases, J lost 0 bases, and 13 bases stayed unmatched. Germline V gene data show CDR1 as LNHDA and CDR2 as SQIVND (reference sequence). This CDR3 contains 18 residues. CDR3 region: CASSTPGTGDPMNTEAFF. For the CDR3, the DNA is TGTGCCAGTAGTACTCCCGGGACAGGTGATCCTATGAACACTGAAGCTTTCTTT. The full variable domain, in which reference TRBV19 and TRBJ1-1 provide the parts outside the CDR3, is DGGITQSPKYLFRKEGQNVTLSCEQNLNHDAMYWYRQDPGQGLRLIYYSQIVNDFQKGDIAEGYSVSREKKESFPLTVTSAQKNPTAFYLCASSTPGTGDPMNTEAFFGQGTRLTVV.

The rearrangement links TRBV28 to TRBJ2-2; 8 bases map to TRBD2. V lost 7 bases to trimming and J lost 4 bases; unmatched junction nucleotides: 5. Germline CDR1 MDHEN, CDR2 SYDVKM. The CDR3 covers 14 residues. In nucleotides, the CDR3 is TGTGCCAGCAAGTCCGGGAGGGCCACCGGGGAGCTGTTTTTT. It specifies CASKSGRATGELFF.

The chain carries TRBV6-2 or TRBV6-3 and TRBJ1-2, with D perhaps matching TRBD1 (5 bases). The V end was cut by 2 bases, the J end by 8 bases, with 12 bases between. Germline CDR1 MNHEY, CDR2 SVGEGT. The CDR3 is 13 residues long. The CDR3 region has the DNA TGTGCCAGCAGTTACACGGACAACCTCGGCTACACCTTC. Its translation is CASSYTDNLGYTF.

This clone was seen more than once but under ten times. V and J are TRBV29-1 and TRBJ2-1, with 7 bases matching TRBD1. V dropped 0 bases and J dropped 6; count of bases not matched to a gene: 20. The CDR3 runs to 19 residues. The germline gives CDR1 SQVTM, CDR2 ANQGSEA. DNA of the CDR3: TGCAGCGTTGAAGATTTGAGTGAGAGGGGGCGCGAGTCCAGCAATGAGCAGTTCTTC. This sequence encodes CSVEDLSERGRESSNEQFF.

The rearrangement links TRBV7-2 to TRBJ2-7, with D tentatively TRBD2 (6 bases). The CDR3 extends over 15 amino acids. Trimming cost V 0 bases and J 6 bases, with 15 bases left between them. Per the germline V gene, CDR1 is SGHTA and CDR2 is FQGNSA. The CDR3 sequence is CASSLAGGFGTEQYF. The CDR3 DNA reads TGTGCCAGCAGCTTAGCGGGAGGATTTGGCACCGAGCAGTACTTC. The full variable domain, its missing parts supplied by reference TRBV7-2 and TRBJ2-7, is GAGVSQSPSNKVTEKGKDVELRCDPISGHTALYWYRQSLGQGLEFLIYFQGNSAPDKSGLPSDRFSAERTGGSVSTLTIQRTQQEDSAVYLCASSLAGGFGTEQYFGPGTRLTVT.

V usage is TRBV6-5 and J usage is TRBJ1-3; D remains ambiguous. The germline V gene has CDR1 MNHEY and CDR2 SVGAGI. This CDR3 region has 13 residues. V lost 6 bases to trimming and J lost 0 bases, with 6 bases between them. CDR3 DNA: TGTGCCAGCAGCCCGAGCTCTGGAAACACCATATATTTT. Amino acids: CASSPSSGNTIYF.

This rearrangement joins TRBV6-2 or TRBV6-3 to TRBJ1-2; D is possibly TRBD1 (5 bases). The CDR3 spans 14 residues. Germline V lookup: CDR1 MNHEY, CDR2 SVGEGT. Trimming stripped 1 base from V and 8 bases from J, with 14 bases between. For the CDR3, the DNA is TGTGCCAGCAGTTACTGGGCAGGGTTCGTCGGCTACACCTTC. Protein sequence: CASSYWAGFVGYTF.

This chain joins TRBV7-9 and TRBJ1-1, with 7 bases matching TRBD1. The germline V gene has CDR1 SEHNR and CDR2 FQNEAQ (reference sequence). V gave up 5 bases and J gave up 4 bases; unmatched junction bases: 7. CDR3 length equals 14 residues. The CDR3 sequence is CASSEQGTSTEAFF. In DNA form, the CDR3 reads TGTGCCAGCAGCGAACAGGGGACGAGCACTGAAGCTTTCTTT.

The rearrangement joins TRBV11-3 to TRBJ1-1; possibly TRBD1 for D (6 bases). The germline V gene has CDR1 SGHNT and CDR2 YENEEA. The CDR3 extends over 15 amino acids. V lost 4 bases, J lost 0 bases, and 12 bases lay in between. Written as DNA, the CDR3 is TGTGCCAGCAGCTATAGACAGGTCATGAACACTGAAGCTTTCTTT. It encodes CASSYRQVMNTEAFF.

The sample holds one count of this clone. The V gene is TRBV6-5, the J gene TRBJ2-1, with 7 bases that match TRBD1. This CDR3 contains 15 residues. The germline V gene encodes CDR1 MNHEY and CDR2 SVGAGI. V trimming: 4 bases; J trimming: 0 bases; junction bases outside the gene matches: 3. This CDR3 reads CASSSRDSSYNEQFF. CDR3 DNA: TGTGCCAGCAGTTCCAGGGACAGCTCCTACAATGAGCAGTTCTTC.

The CDR3 protein is CASSYPGGHNQPQHF. DNA of the CDR3: TGTGCCAGCAGTTACCCAGGGGGACACAATCAGCCCCAGCATTTT. This sequence joins TRBV6-2 or TRBV6-3 and TRBJ1-5; 7 bases line up with TRBD1. Germline V CDR1 and CDR2: MNHEY, SVGEGT. The trim removed 2 bases at V and 3 bases at J, leaving 4 bases unmatched. This CDR3 has 15 residues.

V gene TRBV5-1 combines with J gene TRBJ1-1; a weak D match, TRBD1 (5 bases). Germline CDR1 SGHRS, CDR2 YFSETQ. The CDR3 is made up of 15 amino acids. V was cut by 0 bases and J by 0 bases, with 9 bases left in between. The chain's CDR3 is CASSLEGQLNTEAFF. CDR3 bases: TGCGCCAGCAGCTTGGAGGGGCAGCTGAACACTGAAGCTTTCTTT.

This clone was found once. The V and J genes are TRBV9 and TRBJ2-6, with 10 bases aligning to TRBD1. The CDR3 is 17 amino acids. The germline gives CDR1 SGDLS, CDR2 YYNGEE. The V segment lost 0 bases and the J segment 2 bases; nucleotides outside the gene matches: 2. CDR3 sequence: CASSVAGTGAGANVLTF. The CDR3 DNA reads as TGTGCCAGCAGCGTAGCTGGGACAGGGGCTGGGGCCAACGTCCTGACTTTC.

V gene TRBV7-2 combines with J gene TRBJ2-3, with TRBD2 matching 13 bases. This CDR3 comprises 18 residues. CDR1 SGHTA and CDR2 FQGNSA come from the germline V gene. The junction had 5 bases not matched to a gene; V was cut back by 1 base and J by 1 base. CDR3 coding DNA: TGTGCCAGCAGCTTAGTACTAGCGGGAGGGCCGGGCACAGATACGCAGTATTTT. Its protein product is CASSLVLAGGPGTDTQYF.

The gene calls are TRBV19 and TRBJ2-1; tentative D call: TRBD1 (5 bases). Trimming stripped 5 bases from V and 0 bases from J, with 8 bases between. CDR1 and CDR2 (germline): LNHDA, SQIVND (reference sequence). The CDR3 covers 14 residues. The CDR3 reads CASSVTDSYNEQFF. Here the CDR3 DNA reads TGTGCCAGTAGTGTGACAGACTCCTACAATGAGCAGTTCTTC. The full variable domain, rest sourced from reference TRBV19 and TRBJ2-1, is DGGITQSPKYLFRKEGQNVTLSCEQNLNHDAMYWYRQDPGQGLRLIYYSQIVNDFQKGDIAEGYSVSREKKESFPLTVTSAQKNPTAFYLCASSVTDSYNEQFFGPGTRLTVL.

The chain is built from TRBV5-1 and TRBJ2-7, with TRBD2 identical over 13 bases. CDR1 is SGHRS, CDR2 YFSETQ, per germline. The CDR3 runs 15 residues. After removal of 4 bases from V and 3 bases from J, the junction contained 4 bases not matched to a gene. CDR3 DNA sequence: TGCGCCAGCAGCGAGGGACTAGCGGGATACTACGAGCAGTACTTC. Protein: CASSEGLAGYYEQYF.

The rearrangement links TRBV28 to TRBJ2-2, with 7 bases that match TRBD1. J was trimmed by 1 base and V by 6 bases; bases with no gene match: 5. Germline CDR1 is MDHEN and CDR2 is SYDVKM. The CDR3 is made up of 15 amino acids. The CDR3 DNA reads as TGTGCCAGCAGGACCGGGACAGTGAACACCGGGGAGCTGTTTTTT. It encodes CASRTGTVNTGELFF.

The CDR3 sequence is CASSLSTGWETEAFF. In DNA, the CDR3 is TGTGCCAGCAGTCTTTCGACAGGGTGGGAAACTGAAGCTTTCTTT. This chain joins TRBV7-3 and TRBJ1-1; TRBD1 agrees at 7 bases. V lost 6 bases, J lost 5 bases, and 12 bases stayed unmatched. Germline loops: CDR1 SGHTA, CDR2 FQGTGA. The CDR3 runs 15 residues.